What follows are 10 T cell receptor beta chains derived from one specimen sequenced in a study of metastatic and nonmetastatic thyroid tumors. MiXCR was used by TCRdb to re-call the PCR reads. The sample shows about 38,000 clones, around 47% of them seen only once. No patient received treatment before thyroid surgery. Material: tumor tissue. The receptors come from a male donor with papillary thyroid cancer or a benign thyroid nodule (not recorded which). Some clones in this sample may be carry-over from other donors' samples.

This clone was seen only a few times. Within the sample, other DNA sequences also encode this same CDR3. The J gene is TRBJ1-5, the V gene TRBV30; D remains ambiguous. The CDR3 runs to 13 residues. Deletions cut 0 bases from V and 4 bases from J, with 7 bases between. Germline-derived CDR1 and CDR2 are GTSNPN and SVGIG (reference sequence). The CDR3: CAWSVEGNQPQHF. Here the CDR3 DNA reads TGTGCCTGGAGTGTAGAAGGTAATCAGCCCCAGCATTTT.

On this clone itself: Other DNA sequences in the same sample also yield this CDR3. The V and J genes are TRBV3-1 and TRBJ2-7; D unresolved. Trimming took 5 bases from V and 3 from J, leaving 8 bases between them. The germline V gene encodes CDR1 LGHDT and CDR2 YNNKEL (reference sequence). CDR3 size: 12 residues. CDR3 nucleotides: TGTGCCAGCAGCGGCGGTGGCTACGAGCAGTACTTC. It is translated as CASSGGGYEQYF.

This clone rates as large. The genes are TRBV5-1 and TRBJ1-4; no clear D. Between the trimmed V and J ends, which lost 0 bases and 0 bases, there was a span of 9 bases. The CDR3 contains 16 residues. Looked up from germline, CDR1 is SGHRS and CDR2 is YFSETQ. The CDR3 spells CASSLASLATNEKLFF. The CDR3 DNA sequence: TGCGCCAGCAGCTTGGCCAGCCTTGCAACTAATGAAAAACTGTTTTTT.

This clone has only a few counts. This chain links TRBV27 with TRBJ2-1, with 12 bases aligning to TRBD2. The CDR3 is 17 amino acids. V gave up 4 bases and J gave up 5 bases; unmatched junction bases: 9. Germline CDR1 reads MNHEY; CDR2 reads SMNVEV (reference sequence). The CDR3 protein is CASSSGTSGYKNNEQFF. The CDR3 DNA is TGTGCCAGCAGTTCCGGGACTAGCGGGTATAAAAACAATGAGCAGTTCTTC.

The CDR3 here is CASSLVRGNEQFF. The CDR3 nucleotides read TGTGCCAGCAGCTTAGTCCGGGGAAATGAGCAGTTCTTC. This chain connects TRBV7-2 to TRBJ2-1; maybe TRBD2 (5 bases). V lost 1 base to trimming and J lost 7 bases, with 8 bases between them. The CDR3 runs to 13 residues. Germline CDR1 SGHTA, CDR2 FQGNSA.

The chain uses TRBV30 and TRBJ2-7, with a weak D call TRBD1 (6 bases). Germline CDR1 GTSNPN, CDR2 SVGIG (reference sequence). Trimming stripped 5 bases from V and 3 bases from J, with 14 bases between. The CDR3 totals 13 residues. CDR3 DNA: TGTGCCTGGCTAAACAGGGCGGGCTACGAGCAGTACTTC. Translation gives CAWLNRAGYEQYF. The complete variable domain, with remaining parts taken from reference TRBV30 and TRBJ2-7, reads SQTIHQWPATLVQPVGSPLSLECTVEGTSNPNLYWYRQAAGRGLQLLFYSVGIGQISSEVPQNLSASRPQDRQFILSSKKLLLSDSGFYLCAWLNRAGYEQYFGPGTRLTVT.

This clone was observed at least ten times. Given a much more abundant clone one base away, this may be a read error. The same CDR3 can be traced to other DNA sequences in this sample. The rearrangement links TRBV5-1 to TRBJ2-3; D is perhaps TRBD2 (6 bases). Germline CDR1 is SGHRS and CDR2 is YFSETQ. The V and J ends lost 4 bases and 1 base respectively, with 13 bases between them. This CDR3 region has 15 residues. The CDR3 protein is CASSHLGTRTDTQYF. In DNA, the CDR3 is TGCGCCAGCAGCCACCTGGGGACTCGCACAGATACGCAGTATTTT. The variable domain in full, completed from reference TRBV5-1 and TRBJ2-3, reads KAGVTQTPRYLIKTRGQQVTLSCSPISGHRSVSWYQQTPGQGLQFLFEYFSETQRNKGNFPGRFSGRQFSNSRSEMNVSTLELGDSALYLCASSHLGTRTDTQYFGPGTRLTVL.

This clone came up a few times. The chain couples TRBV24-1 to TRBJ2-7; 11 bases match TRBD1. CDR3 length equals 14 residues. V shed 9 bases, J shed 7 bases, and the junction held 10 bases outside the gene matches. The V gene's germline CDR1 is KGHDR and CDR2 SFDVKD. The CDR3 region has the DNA TGTGCCACCCGGACAGGGGGCGAGGCGGGAGAGCAGTACTTC. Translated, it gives CATRTGGEAGEQYF.

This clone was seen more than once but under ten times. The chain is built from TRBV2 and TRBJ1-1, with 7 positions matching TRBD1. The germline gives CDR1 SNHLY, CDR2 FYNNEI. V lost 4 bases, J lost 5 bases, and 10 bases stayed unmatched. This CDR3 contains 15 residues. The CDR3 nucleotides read TGTGCCAGCAGTGCGTCGACAGGGCGGGGGACTGAAGCTTTCTTT. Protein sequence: CASSASTGRGTEAFF. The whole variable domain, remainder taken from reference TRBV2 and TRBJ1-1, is EPEVTQTPSHQVTQMGQEVILRCVPISNHLYFYWYRQILGQKVEFLVSFYNNEISEKSEIFDDQFSVERPDGSNFTLKIRSTKLEDSAMYFCASSASTGRGTEAFFGQGTRLTVV.

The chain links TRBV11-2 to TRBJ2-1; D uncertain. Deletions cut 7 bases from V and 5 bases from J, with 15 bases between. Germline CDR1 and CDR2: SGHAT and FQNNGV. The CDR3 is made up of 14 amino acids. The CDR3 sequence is CASTRALIDNEQFF. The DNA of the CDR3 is TGTGCCAGCACCCGGGCGCTGATAGACAATGAGCAGTTCTTC. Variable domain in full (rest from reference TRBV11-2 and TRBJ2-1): EAGVAQSPRYKIIEKRQSVAFWCNPISGHATLYWYQQILGQGPKLLIQFQNNGVVDDSQLPKDRFSAERLKGVDSTLKIQPAKLEDSAVYLCASTRALIDNEQFFGPGTRLTVL.